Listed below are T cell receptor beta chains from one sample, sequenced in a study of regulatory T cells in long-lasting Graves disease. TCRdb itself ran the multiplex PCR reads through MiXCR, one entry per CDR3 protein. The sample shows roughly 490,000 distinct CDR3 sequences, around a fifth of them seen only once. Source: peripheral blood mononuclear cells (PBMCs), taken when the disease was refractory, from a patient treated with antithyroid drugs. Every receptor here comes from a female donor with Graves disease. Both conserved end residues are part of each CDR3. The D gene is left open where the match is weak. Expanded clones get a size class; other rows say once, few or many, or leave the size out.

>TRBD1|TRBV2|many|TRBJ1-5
CASRGDRGQPQHF
TGTGCCAGCAGGGGGGACAGGGGGCAGCCCCAGCATTTT
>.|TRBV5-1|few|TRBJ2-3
CASSPYDSGGGDTQYF
TGCGCCAGCAGCCCCTACGACAGCGGAGGAGGGGATACGCAGTATTTT
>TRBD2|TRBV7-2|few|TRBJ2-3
CASSSPGLAGDTQYF
TGTGCCAGCAGCTCCCCCGGACTAGCGGGGGATACGCAGTATTTT
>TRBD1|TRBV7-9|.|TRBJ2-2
CASSDPSRGQGFTGELFF
TGTGCCAGCAGCGACCCTTCCCGCGGACAGGGTTTCACCGGGGAGCTGTTTTTT
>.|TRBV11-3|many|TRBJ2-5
CASSRTDQETQYF
TGTGCCAGCAGCCGGACGGACCAAGAGACCCAGTACTTC
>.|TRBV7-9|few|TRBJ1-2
CASSPGGDTRYGYTF
TGTGCCAGCAGCCCGGGAGGGGACACCCGCTATGGCTACACCTTC
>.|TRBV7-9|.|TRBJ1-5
CASSYDRWEGPQHF
TGTGCCAGCAGCTACGACAGGTGGGAAGGGCCCCAGCATTTT
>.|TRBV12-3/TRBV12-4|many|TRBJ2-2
CASSTGLPLGELFF
TGTGCCAGCAGCACCGGACTCCCCCTCGGGGAGCTGTTTTTT
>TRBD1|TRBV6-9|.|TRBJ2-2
CASSYSGQGARELFF
TGTGCCAGCAGTTACTCAGGGCAGGGGGCCCGGGAGCTGTTTTTT
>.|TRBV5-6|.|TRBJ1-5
CASSFEGNMQPQHF
TGTGCCAGCAGCTTTGAGGGGAATATGCAGCCCCAGCATTTT
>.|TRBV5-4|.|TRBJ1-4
CASSSKSGGRANEKLFF
TGTGCCAGCAGCTCAAAGTCGGGGGGCCGAGCTAATGAAAAACTGTTTTTT
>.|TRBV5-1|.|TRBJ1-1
CASSVYGGNTEAFF
TGCGCCAGCAGCGTGTACGGCGGGAACACTGAAGCTTTCTTT
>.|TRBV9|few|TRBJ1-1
CASSDLRGPGTEAFF
TGTGCCAGCAGCGACCTCCGGGGTCCCGGCACTGAAGCTTTCTTT
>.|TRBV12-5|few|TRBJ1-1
CASGLRGGTEAFF
TGTGCTAGTGGTTTACGGGGGGGGACTGAAGCTTTCTTT
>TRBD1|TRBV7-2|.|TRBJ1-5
CASSLAFTGVGNQPQHF
TGTGCCAGCAGCTTAGCGTTTACAGGGGTTGGCAATCAGCCCCAGCATTTT
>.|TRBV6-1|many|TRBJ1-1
CASSPAQGGAFF
TGTGCCAGCAGTCCAGCACAGGGCGGGGCTTTCTTT
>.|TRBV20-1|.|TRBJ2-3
CSARSHSTDTQYF
TGCAGTGCCCGGTCTCACAGTACAGATACGCAGTATTTT
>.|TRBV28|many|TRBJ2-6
CASRIRGSGANVLTF
TGTGCCAGCAGGATCCGGGGCTCTGGGGCCAACGTCCTGACTTTC
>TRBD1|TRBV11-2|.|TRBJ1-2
CASSLPQTGEGYTF
TGTGCCAGCAGTTTGCCCCAGACAGGGGAGGGCTACACCTTC
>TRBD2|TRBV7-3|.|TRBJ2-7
CASSVGPSGGKNEQYF
TGTGCCAGCAGCGTAGGTCCTAGCGGGGGGAAGAACGAGCAGTACTTC
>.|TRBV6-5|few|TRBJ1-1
CASSYPPWGSGWRNTEAFF
TGTGCCAGCAGTTACCCCCCTTGGGGGTCTGGGTGGAGAAACACTGAAGCTTTCTTT
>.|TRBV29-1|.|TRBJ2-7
CSAKESGNEQYF
TGCAGCGCAAAGGAGAGCGGCAACGAGCAGTACTTC
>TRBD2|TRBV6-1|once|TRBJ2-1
CATQNRRKPAGTSYNEQFF
TGTGCCACCCAGAATAGGAGAAAGCCGGCCGGGACTAGCTACAATGAGCAGTTCTTC
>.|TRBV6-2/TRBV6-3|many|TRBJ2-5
CASNSSGVSAQYF
TGTGCCAGCAATTCCTCTGGGGTGTCGGCCCAGTACTTC
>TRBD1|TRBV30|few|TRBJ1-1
CAWRRGQDTEAFF
TGTGCCTGGAGAAGGGGGCAAGACACTGAAGCTTTCTTT
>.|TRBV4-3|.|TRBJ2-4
CASSQDSLRGGQAKNIQYF
TGCGCCAGCAGCCAAGATTCATTACGTGGAGGGCAAGCCAAAAACATTCAGTACTTC
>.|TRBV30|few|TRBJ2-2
CAWSTGTGELFF
TGTGCCTGGAGCACGGGCACCGGGGAGCTGTTTTTT
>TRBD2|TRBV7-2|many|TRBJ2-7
CASSLGGGQYEQYF
TGTGCCAGCAGCTTAGGCGGGGGGCAGTACGAGCAGTACTTC
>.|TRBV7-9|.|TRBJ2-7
CASASAGGEQYF
TGTGCCAGCGCATCCGCCGGGGGCGAGCAGTACTTC
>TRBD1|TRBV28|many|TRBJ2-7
CASSLTGTGFHEQYF
TGTGCCAGCAGTTTGACCGGGACAGGGTTCCACGAGCAGTACTTC
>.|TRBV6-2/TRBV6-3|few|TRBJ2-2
CASSPFGDGTGELFF
TGTGCCAGCAGCCCTTTTGGAGATGGCACCGGGGAGCTGTTTTTT
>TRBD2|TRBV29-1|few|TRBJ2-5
CSVGSGGQETQYF
TGCAGCGTCGGAAGCGGGGGCCAAGAGACCCAGTACTTC
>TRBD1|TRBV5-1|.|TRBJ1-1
CASSLTGDGDTEAFF
TGCGCCAGCAGCCTAACAGGGGATGGGGACACTGAAGCTTTCTTT
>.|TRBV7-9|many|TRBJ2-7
CASSKKVGLSYEQYF
TGTGCCAGCAGCAAGAAAGTGGGCCTCTCCTACGAGCAGTACTTC
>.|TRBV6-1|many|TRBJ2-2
CASNGLRSNTGELFF
TGTGCCAGCAACGGTTTGCGCTCAAACACCGGGGAGCTGTTTTTT
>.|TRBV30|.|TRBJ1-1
CAWSVYGGTEAFF
TGTGCCTGGAGTGTTTACGGGGGCACTGAAGCTTTCTTT
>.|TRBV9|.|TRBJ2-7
CASSPRGSSSYEQYF
TGTGCCAGCAGCCCCCGGGGCAGCAGCTCCTACGAGCAGTACTTC
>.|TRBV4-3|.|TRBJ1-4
CASSDSGSDNEKLFF
TGCGCCAGCAGCGACTCAGGGTCTGATAATGAAAAACTGTTTTTT
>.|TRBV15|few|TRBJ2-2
CATSPRTEITGELFF
TGTGCCACCAGCCCCCGGACAGAGATCACCGGGGAGCTGTTTTTT
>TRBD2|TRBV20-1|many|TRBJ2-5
CSLAGEGWAGETQYF
TGCAGCTTAGCGGGAGAAGGATGGGCGGGAGAGACCCAGTACTTC
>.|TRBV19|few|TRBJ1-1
CASSPWATGRDTEAFF
TGTGCCAGTAGTCCTTGGGCTACAGGGAGGGACACTGAAGCTTTCTTT
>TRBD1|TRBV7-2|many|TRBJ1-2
CASSPQGGRAGYTF
TGTGCCAGCAGCCCCCAGGGGGGGCGGGCTGGCTACACCTTC
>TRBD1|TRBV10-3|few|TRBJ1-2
CAISEAPSGQGLFGGYTF
TGTGCCATCAGTGAAGCCCCCTCAGGACAGGGATTGTTTGGCGGCTACACCTTC
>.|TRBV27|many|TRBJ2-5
CASSLTWAGRQETQYF
TGTGCCAGCAGTTTGACTTGGGCAGGGCGGCAAGAGACCCAGTACTTC
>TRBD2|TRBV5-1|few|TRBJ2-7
CASSLESGLAGGSSEQYF
TGCGCCAGCAGCTTGGAGAGCGGACTAGCGGGAGGTTCTAGCGAGCAGTACTTC
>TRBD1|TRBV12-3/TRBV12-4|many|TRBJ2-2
CASSRTVTGGTGELFF
TGTGCCAGCAGTCGCACGGTAACAGGGGGCACCGGGGAGCTGTTTTTT
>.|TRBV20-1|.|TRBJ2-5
CSASRWGEYQETQYF
TGCAGTGCTAGCCGGTGGGGAGAATACCAAGAGACCCAGTACTTC
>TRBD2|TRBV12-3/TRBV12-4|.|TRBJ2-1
CASRASGRGNEQFF
TGTGCCAGCCGTGCTAGCGGGAGAGGGAATGAGCAGTTCTTC
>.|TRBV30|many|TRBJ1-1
CAWNGRNEAFF
TGTGCCTGGAACGGTAGGAATGAAGCTTTCTTT
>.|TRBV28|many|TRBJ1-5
CASKFFRGLNRQPQHF
TGTGCCAGCAAGTTCTTTCGGGGGTTAAACCGGCAGCCCCAGCATTTT
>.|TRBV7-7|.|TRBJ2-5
CASSLADSFNYGVGGDKETQYF
TGTGCTAGCAGCTTAGCCGACAGCTTCAATTACGGGGTCGGTGGGGATAAAGAGACCCAGTACTTC
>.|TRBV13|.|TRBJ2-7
CASSLVGIQHEQYF
TGTGCCAGCAGCTTGGTGGGCATCCAACACGAGCAGTACTTC
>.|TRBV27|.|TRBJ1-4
CASRTEWGEKLFF
TGTGCCAGCAGAACGGAGTGGGGAGAAAAACTGTTTTTT
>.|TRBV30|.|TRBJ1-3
CAWSLVVGYPGNTIYF
TGTGCCTGGAGTTTGGTCGTAGGGTATCCTGGAAACACCATATATTTT
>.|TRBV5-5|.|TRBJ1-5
CASSLTVGQPQHF
TGTGCCAGCAGCTTGACTGTAGGTCAGCCCCAGCATTTT
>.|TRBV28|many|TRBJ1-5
CASSPPGSGNQPQHF
TGTGCCAGCAGCCCCCCTGGGTCTGGCAATCAGCCCCAGCATTTT
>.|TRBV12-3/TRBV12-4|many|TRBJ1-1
CASRQGLNTEAFF
TGTGCCAGCAGGCAGGGATTGAACACTGAAGCTTTCTTT